Shown below are 4 T cell receptor beta chains from a single sample sequenced in a study of T cell repertoires in cytomegalovirus infection. From the reads, TCRdb called clonotypes with MiXCR, one entry per CDR3 protein. The sample has about 320,000 distinct CDR3 sequences; 9.5% are singletons. Sequences were obtained from PBMCs. All receptors come from a human donor in good health (CMV status not recorded). Some clones in this sample may be carry-over from other donors' samples.

This clonotype was seen a few times. The chain carries TRBV18 and TRBJ2-5, with 7 positions matching TRBD1. V shed 3 bases, J shed 4 bases, and the junction held 8 bases outside the gene matches. The CDR3 is made up of 15 amino acids. Looked up from germline, CDR1 is KGHSH and CDR2 is LQKENI. CDR3 residues: CASSPTGIMIETQYF. The CDR3, as DNA: TGTGCCAGCTCACCGACAGGGATTATGATAGAGACCCAGTACTTC.

This clonotype was picked up many times. The genes are TRBV7-2 and TRBJ1-6, with TRBD1 matching 9 bases. This CDR3 has 15 residues. V dropped 5 bases and J dropped 7; count of bases not matched to a gene: 6. Germline V gene data show CDR1 as SGHTA and CDR2 as FQGNSA. The CDR3 nucleotides are TGTGCCAGCAGCCCGCACAGGGGGCTCAATTCACCCCTCCACTTT. The encoded protein is CASSPHRGLNSPLHF.

The chain recombines TRBV24-1 with TRBJ2-1, with 7 bases identical to TRBD1. V dropped 6 bases and J dropped 5; count of bases not matched to a gene: 15. CDR3 length: 17 amino acids. Germline V gives CDR1 KGHDR, CDR2 SFDVKD. The CDR3 DNA follows: TGTGCCACCAGTAAAAGGGCCGGGCAGGGGGTGAACAATGAGCAGTTCTTC. It is translated as CATSKRAGQGVNNEQFF.

This clonotype was counted at least ten times. The genes are TRBV7-9 and TRBJ2-7, with D possibly TRBD2 on 5 matching bases. Trimming took 5 bases from V and 5 from J, leaving 22 bases between them. The CDR3 has 16 amino acids. Per germline, CDR1 SEHNR and CDR2 FQNEAQ (reference sequence). The CDR3 region has the DNA TGTGCCAGCAGCGCCAAGCCGCGGACTCCCGCGGACGAGCAGTACTTC. This translates into CASSAKPRTPADEQYF. Full variable domain (rest looked up from reference TRBV7-9 and TRBJ2-7): DTGVSQNPRHKITKRGQNVTFRCDPISEHNRLYWYRQTLGQGPEFLTYFQNEAQLEKSRLLSDRFSAERPKGSFSTLEIQRTEQGDSAMYLCASSAKPRTPADEQYFGPGTRLTVT.